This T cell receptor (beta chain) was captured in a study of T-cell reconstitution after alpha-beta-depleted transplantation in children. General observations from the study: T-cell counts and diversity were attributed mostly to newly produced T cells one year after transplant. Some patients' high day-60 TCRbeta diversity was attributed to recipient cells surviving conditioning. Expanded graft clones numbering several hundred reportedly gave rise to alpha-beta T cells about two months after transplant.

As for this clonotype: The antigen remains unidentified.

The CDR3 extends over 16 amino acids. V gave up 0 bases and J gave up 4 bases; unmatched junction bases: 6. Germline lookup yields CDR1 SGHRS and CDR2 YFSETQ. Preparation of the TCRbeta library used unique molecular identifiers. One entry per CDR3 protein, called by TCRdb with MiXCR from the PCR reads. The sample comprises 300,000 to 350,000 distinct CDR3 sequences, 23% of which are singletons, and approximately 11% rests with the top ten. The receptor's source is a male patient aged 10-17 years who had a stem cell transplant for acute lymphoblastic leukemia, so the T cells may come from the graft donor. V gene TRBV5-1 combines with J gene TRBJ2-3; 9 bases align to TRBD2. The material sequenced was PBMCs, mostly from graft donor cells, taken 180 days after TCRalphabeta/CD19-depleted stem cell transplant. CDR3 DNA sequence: TGCGCCAGCAGCTTGGAACTAGCGGGTGGCTCAGATACGCAGTATTTT. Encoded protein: CASSLELAGGSDTQYF. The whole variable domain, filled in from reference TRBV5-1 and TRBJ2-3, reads KAGVTQTPRYLIKTRGQQVTLSCSPISGHRSVSWYQQTPGQGLQFLFEYFSETQRNKGNFPGRFSGRQFSNSRSEMNVSTLELGDSALYLCASSLELAGGSDTQYFGPGTRLTVL.